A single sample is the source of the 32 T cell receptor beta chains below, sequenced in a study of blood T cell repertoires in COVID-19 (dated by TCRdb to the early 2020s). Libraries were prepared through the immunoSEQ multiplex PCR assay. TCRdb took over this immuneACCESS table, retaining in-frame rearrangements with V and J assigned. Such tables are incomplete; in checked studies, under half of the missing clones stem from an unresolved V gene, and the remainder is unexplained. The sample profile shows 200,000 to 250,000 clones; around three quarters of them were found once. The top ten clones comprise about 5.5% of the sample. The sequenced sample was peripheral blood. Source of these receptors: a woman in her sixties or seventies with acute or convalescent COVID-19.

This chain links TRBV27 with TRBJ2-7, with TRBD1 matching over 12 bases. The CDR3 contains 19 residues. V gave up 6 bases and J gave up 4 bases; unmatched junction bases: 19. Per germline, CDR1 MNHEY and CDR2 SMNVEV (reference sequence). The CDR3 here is CASRLRGQGAQSSLYEQYF. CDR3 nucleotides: TGTGCCAGCAGACTCCGGGGACAGGGGGCCCAATCCTCATTATACGAGCAGTACTTC.

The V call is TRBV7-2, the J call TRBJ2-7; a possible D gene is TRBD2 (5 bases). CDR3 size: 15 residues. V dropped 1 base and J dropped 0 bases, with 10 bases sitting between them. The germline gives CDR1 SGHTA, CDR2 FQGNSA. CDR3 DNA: TGTGCCAGCAGCTTAGTCGGCGGGCCCTCCTACGAGCAGTACTTC. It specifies CASSLVGGPSYEQYF. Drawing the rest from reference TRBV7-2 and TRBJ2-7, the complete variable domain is GAGVSQSPSNKVTEKGKDVELRCDPISGHTALYWYRQSLGQGLEFLIYFQGNSAPDKSGLPSDRFSAERTGGSVSTLTIQRTQQEDSAVYLCASSLVGGPSYEQYFGPGTRLTVT.

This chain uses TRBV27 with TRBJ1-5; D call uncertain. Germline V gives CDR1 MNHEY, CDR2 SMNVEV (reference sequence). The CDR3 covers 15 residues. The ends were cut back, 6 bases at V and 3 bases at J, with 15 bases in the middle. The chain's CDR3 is CASSPGNKLNQPQHF. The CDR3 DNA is TGTGCCAGCAGCCCGGGGAACAAACTCAATCAGCCCCAGCATTTT.

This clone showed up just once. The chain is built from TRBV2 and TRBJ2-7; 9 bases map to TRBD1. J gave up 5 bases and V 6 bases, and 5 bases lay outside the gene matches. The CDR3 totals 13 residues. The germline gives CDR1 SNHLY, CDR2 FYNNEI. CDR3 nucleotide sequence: TGTGCCAGCAGCGGACAGGGGATCCACGAGCAGTACTTC. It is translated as CASSGQGIHEQYF.

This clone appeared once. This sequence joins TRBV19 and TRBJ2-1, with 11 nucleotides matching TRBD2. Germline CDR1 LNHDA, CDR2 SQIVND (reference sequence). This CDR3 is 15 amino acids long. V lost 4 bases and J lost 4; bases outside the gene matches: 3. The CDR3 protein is CASSRTSGGYNEQFF. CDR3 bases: TGTGCCAGTAGTAGAACTAGCGGGGGTTACAATGAGCAGTTCTTC. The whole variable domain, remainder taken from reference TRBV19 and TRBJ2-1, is DGGITQSPKYLFRKEGQNVTLSCEQNLNHDAMYWYRQDPGQGLRLIYYSQIVNDFQKGDIAEGYSVSREKKESFPLTVTSAQKNPTAFYLCASSRTSGGYNEQFFGPGTRLTVL.

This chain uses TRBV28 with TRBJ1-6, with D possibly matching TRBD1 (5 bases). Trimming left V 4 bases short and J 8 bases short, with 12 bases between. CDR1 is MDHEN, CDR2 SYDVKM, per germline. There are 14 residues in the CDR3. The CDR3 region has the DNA TGTGCCAGCAGTTCAGGGCTTGGGGATTCACCCCTCCACTTT. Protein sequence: CASSSGLGDSPLHF.

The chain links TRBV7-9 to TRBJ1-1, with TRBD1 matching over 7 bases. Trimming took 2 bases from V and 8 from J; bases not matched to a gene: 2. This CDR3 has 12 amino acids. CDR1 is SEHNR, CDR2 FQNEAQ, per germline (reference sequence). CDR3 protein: CASSLQGGEAFF. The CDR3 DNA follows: TGTGCCAGCAGCTTACAGGGGGGAGAAGCTTTCTTT.

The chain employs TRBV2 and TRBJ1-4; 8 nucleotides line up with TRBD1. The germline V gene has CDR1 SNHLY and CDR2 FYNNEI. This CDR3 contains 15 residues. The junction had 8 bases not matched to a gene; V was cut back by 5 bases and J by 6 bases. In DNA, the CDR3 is TGTGCCAGCAGTCCCTCAACAGGGGGGGATGAAAAACTGTTTTTT. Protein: CASSPSTGGDEKLFF. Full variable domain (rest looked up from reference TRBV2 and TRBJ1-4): EPEVTQTPSHQVTQMGQEVILRCVPISNHLYFYWYRQILGQKVEFLVSFYNNEISEKSEIFDDQFSVERPDGSNFTLKIRSTKLEDSAMYFCASSPSTGGDEKLFFGSGTQLSVL.

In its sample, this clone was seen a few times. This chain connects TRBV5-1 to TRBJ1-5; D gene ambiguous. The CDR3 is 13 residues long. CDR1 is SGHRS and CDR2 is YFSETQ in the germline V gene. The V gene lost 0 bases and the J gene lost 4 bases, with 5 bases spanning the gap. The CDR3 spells CASSLDGNQPQHF. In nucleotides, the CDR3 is TGCGCCAGCAGCTTGGACGGGAATCAGCCCCAGCATTTT.

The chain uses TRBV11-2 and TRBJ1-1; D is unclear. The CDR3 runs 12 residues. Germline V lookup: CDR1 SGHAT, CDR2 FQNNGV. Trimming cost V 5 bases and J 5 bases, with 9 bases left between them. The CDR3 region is CASSRWATEAFF. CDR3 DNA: TGTGCCAGCAGCCGCTGGGCGACTGAAGCTTTCTTT. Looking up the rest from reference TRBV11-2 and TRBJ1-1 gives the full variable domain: EAGVAQSPRYKIIEKRQSVAFWCNPISGHATLYWYQQILGQGPKLLIQFQNNGVVDDSQLPKDRFSAERLKGVDSTLKIQPAKLEDSAVYLCASSRWATEAFFGQGTRLTVV.

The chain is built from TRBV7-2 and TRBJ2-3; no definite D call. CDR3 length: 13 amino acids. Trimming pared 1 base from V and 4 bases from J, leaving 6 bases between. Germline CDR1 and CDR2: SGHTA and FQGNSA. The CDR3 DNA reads TGTGCCAGCAGCTTAGGCGGCTCAGATACGCAGTATTTT. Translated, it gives CASSLGGSDTQYF.

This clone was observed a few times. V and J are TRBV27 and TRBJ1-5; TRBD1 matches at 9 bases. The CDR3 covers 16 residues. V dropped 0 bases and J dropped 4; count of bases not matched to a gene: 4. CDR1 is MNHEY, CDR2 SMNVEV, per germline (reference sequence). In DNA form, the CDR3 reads TGTGCCAGCAGTTTATCCGGGGACAGGGAGAATCAGCCCCAGCATTTT. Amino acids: CASSLSGDRENQPQHF.

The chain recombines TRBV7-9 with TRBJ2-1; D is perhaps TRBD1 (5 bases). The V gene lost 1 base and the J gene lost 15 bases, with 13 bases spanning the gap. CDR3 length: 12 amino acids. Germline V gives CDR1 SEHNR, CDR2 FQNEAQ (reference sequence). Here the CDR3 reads CASSLGWAGLFF. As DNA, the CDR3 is TGTGCCAGCAGCTTAGGGTGGGCAGGGCTGTTCTTC.

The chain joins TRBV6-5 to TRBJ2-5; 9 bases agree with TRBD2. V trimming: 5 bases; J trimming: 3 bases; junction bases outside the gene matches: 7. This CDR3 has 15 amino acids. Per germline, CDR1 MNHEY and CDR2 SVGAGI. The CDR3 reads CASSRWTSAEETQYF. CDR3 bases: TGTGCCAGCAGTAGATGGACTAGCGCGGAAGAGACCCAGTACTTC.

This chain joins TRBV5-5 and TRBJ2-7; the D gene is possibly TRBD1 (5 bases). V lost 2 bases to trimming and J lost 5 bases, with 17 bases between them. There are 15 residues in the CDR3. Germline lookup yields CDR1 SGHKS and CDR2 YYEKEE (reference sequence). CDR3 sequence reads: CASSLQVTFTDEQYF. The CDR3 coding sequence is TGTGCCAGCAGCTTACAGGTTACCTTTACAGACGAGCAGTACTTC.

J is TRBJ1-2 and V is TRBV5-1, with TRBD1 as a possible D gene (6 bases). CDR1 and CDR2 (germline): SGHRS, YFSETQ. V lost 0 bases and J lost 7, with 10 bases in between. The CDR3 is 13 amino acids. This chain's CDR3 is CASSLGQDSGYTF. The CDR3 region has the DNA TGCGCCAGCAGCTTGGGACAGGACTCTGGCTACACCTTC.

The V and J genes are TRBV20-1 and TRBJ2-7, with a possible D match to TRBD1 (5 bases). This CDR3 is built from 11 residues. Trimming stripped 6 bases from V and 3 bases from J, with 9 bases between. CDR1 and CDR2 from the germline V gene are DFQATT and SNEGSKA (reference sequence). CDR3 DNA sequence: TGCAGTGCACGAAGGGGCTACGAGCAGTACTTC. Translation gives CSARRGYEQYF.

In DNA form, the CDR3 reads TGTGCCAGCAGTCCACCGGGAAAAAACATTCAGTACTTC. Translation gives CASSPPGKNIQYF. This rearrangement joins TRBV12-3 or TRBV12-4 to TRBJ2-4; D is possibly TRBD2 (5 bases). Deletions cut 5 bases from V and 4 bases from J, with 9 bases between. The CDR3 is 13 amino acids.

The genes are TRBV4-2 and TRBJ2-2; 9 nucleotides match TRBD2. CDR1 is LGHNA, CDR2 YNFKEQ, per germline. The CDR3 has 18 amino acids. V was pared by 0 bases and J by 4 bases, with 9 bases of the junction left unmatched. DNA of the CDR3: TGTGCCAGCAGCCAAGAGGTAGCGGGAGCACGTAGCACCGGGGAGCTGTTTTTT. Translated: CASSQEVAGARSTGELFF.

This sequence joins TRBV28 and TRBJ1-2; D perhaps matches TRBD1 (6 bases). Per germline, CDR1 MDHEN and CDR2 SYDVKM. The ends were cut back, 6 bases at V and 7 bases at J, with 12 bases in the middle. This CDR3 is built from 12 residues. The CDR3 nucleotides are TGTGCCAGCAGGTCAGGGGCTGGTGGCTACACCTTC. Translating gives CASRSGAGGYTF.

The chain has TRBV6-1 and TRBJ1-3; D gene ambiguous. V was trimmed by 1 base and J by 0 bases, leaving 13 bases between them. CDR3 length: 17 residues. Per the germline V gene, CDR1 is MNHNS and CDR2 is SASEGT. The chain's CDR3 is CASSEERGKSSGNTIYF. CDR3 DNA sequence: TGTGCCAGCAGTGAAGAAAGAGGCAAGAGCTCTGGAAACACCATATATTTT.

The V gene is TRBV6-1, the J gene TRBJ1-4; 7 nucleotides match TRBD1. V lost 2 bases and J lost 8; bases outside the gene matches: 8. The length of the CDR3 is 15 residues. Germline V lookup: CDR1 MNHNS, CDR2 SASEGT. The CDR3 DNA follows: TGTGCCAGCAGTGAATATCGTCAGGGGGACGAAAAACTGTTTTTT. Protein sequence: CASSEYRQGDEKLFF.

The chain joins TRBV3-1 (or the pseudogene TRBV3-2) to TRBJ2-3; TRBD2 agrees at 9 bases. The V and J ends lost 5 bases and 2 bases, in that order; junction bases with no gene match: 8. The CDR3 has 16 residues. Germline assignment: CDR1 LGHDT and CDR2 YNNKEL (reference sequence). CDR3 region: CASSGRLAEPTDTQYF. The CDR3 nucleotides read TGTGCCAGCAGCGGGAGACTAGCGGAACCCACAGATACGCAGTATTTT.

Here the CDR3 reads CASSLGTVDEQFF. CDR3 DNA sequence: TGTGCCAGCAGCTTGGGCACCGTAGATGAGCAGTTCTTC. This sequence joins TRBV5-4 and TRBJ2-1; D is unclear. Trimming took off 0 bases at V and 8 bases at J, with 9 bases between the two ends. The CDR3 extends over 13 amino acids. Germline V gene sequence: CDR1 SGHNT, CDR2 YYREEE (reference sequence).

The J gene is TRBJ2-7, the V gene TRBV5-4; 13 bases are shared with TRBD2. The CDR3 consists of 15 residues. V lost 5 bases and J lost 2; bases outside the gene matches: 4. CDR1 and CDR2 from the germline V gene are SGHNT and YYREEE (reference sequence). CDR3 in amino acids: CASRPGTSGTYEQYF. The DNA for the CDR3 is TGTGCCAGCAGACCCGGGACTAGCGGGACCTACGAGCAGTACTTC.

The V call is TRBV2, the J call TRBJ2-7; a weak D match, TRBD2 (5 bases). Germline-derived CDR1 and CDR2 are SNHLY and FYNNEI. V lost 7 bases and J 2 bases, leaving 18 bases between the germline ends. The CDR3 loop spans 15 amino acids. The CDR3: CASIARAGPTYEQYF. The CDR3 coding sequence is TGTGCCAGCATTGCGCGGGCAGGACCGACCTACGAGCAGTACTTC.

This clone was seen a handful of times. The CDR3 reads CASSRTGVTEAFF. The DNA of the CDR3 is TGTGCCAGCAGTAGGACAGGGGTTACTGAAGCTTTCTTT. The gene calls are TRBV27 and TRBJ1-1; 9 bases map to TRBD1. Germline V gene sequence: CDR1 MNHEY, CDR2 SMNVEV (reference sequence). V shed 5 bases and J 5 bases; nucleotides not matched to a gene: 3. This CDR3 has 13 amino acids.

This chain's CDR3 is CANSKSRTATNEKLFF. CDR3 bases: TGTGCCAATTCAAAGTCCCGGACAGCAACTAATGAAAAACTGTTTTTT. The genes are TRBV19 and TRBJ1-4, with D tentatively TRBD1 (6 bases). The CDR3 loop spans 16 amino acids. V was clipped by 10 bases and J by 0 bases, with 18 bases between them. Germline V lookup: CDR1 LNHDA, CDR2 SQIVND (reference sequence). Complete variable domain (other parts from reference TRBV19 and TRBJ1-4): DGGITQSPKYLFRKEGQNVTLSCEQNLNHDAMYWYRQDPGQGLRLIYYSQIVNDFQKGDIAEGYSVSREKKESFPLTVTSAQKNPTAFYLCANSKSRTATNEKLFFGSGTQLSVL.

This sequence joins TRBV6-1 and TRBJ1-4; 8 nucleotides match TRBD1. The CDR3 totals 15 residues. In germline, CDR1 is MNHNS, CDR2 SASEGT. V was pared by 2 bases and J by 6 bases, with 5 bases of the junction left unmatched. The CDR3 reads CASSERTGRDEKLFF. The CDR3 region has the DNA TGTGCCAGCAGTGAAAGGACAGGGCGGGATGAAAAACTGTTTTTT.

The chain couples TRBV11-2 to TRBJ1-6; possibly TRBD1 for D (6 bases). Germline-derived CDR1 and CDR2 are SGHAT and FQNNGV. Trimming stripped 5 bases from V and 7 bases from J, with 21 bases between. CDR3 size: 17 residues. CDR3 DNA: TGTGCCAGCAGCCCCGAACGGGCCACCCAGGGGAATTCACCCCTCCACTTT. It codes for CASSPERATQGNSPLHF.

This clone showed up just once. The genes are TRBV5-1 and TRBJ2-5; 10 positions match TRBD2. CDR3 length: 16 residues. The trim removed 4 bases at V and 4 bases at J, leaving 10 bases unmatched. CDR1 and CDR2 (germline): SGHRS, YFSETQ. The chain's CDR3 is CASSTPASGSVETQYF. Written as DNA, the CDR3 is TGCGCCAGCAGCACCCCCGCTAGCGGGAGTGTAGAGACCCAGTACTTC.

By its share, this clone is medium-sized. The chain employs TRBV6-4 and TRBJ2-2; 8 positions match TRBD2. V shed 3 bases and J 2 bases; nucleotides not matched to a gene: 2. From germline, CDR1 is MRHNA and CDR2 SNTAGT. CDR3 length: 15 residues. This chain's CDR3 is CASSESGGNTGELFF. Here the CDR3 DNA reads TGTGCCAGCAGTGAAAGCGGGGGCAACACCGGGGAGCTGTTTTTT.